These 2 T cell receptor beta chains were all obtained from the same sample, sequenced in a study of T cell responses to AZD1222 COVID-19 vaccine. Assay: immunoSEQ multiplex PCR; the TCRdb copy retains only in-frame clones and omits some. The sample holds more than 150,000 clones, 90% seen once. Sample: peripheral blood, taken on day 0 of AZD1222 vaccination. The receptor set was obtained from an adult in good health.

The V and J genes are TRBV19 and TRBJ2-5; no firm D call. The V end lost 4 bases, the J end lost 0 bases, and 9 bases lay between the germline ends. The CDR3 totals 14 residues. In germline, CDR1 is LNHDA, CDR2 SQIVND (reference sequence). DNA of the CDR3: TGTGCCAGTAGTACTCGAGTGTACCAAGAGACCCAGTACTTC. It specifies CASSTRVYQETQYF.

The chain carries TRBV4-3 and TRBJ1-1; the D gene is possibly TRBD1 (6 bases). Germline V CDR1 and CDR2: LGHNA, YSLEER. V lost 0 bases to trimming and J lost 10 bases, with 18 bases between them. CDR3 size: 15 residues. The CDR3 reads CASSQEWGGAGGAFF. The CDR3 DNA follows: TGCGCCAGCAGCCAAGAATGGGGGGGCGCCGGCGGAGCTTTCTTT.